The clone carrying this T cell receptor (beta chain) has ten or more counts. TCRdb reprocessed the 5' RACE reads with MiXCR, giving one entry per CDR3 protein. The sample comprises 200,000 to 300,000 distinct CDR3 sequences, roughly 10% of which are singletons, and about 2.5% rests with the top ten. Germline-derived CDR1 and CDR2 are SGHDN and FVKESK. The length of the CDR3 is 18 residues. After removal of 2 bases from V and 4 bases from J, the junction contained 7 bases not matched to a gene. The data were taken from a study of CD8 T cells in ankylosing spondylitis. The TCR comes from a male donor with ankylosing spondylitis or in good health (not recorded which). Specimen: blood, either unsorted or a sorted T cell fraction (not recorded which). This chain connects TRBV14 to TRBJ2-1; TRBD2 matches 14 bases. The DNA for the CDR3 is TGTGCCAGCAGCCAAACGACTAGCGGGAGGGTAATATACAATGAGCAGTTCTTC. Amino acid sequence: CASSQTTSGRVIYNEQFF.